These 20 T cell receptor beta chains originate from one sample sequenced in a study of blood T cell repertoires in COVID-19. The assay was immunoSEQ multiplex PCR, and TCRdb's table has in-frame clones only and misses some. The sample lists 25,000 to 35,000 clones; roughly 80% were seen once. The source material was peripheral blood. Source of these receptors: a man in his sixties or seventies with active COVID-19.

The rearrangement joins TRBV6-5 to TRBJ2-7; no clear D gene. V gave up 4 bases and J gave up 4 bases, with 11 bases separating them. The CDR3 runs 13 residues. CDR1 is MNHEY, CDR2 SVGAGI, per germline. The CDR3 protein is CASSSPGRYEQYF. In DNA, the CDR3 is TGTGCCAGCAGTTCTCCTGGCAGGTACGAGCAGTACTTC.

The rearrangement uses TRBV28 and TRBJ2-2; TRBD2 aligns across 9 bases. With 4 bases clipped from V and 11 bases from J, the junction kept 2 bases outside the gene matches. Germline lookup yields CDR1 MDHEN and CDR2 SYDVKM. This CDR3 region has 12 residues. DNA of the CDR3: TGTGCCAGCAGTTCGACTAGCGGTGAGCTGTTTTTT. It translates to CASSSTSGELFF. Looking up the rest from reference TRBV28 and TRBJ2-2 gives the full variable domain: DVKVTQSSRYLVKRTGEKVFLECVQDMDHENMFWYRQDPGLGLRLIYFSYDVKMKEKGDIPEGYSVSREKKERFSLILESASTNQTSMYLCASSSTSGELFFGEGSRLTVL.

The chain couples TRBV30 to TRBJ2-7; the match to TRBD1 covers 9 bases. This CDR3 is 13 amino acids long. Germline V gene data show CDR1 as GTSNPN and CDR2 as SVGIG (reference sequence). V was pared by 3 bases and J by 6 bases, with 6 bases of the junction left unmatched. CDR3 loop: CAWRYGTGTEQYF. The CDR3 nucleotides are TGTGCCTGGAGGTACGGGACAGGGACCGAGCAGTACTTC.

V is TRBV28 and J is TRBJ1-2, with 7 bases matching TRBD1. V shed 6 bases, J shed 3 bases, and the junction held 7 bases outside the gene matches. This CDR3 contains 14 residues. CDR1 and CDR2 from the germline V gene are MDHEN and SYDVKM. In DNA form, the CDR3 reads TGTGCCAGCAGACAACAGGGGATAGACTATGGCTACACCTTC. Its translation: CASRQQGIDYGYTF.

This clone was counted once. The V gene is TRBV29-1, the J gene TRBJ2-2; perhaps TRBD2 as D (5 bases). This CDR3 is 16 amino acids long. Germline V gives CDR1 SQVTM, CDR2 ANQGSEA. Between the trimmed V and J ends, which lost 2 bases and 2 bases, there was a span of 15 bases. The CDR3 nucleotides read TGCAGCGTTGAATTGCGGGCCCCGGGCAACACCGGGGAGCTGTTTTTT. This codes for CSVELRAPGNTGELFF.

The J gene is TRBJ2-5, the V gene TRBV18; the D is unclear. V was cut by 3 bases and J by 5 bases, with 16 bases left in between. This CDR3 spans 15 amino acids. Germline V gene lookup returns CDR1 KGHSH and CDR2 LQKENI. CDR3 protein: CASSPPGPLKETQYF. The DNA of the CDR3 is TGTGCCAGCTCACCCCCAGGCCCCTTAAAGGAGACCCAGTACTTC.

J is TRBJ1-4 and V is TRBV11-2, with D maybe TRBD1 (6 bases). Germline values: CDR1 SGHAT, CDR2 FQNNGV. The CDR3 loop spans 16 amino acids. The ends were cut back, 0 bases at V and 4 bases at J, with 12 bases in the middle. The CDR3 DNA follows: TGTGCCAGCAGCTTAGACACCTGGGGGCTTAATGAAAAACTGTTTTTT. It specifies CASSLDTWGLNEKLFF.

V and J are TRBV6-6 and TRBJ2-7, with TRBD2 as a possible D gene (5 bases). The CDR3 runs to 15 residues. CDR1 is MNHNY and CDR2 is SVGAGI in the germline V gene (reference sequence). Trimming left V 6 bases short and J 0 bases short, with 15 bases between. CDR3 bases: TGTGCCAGCAGACACGGGGATCCGAGCTCCTACGAGCAGTACTTC. This gives the protein CASRHGDPSSYEQYF.

This clone was seen more than once but under ten times. The rearrangement uses TRBV5-4 and TRBJ2-5, with TRBD2 as a possible D gene (6 bases). Trimming removed 3 bases from V and 5 bases from J, with 14 bases in between. Germline V gives CDR1 SGHNT, CDR2 YYREEE (reference sequence). The CDR3 is made up of 14 amino acids. The CDR3: CASSSRGGDETQYF. The CDR3 bases are TGTGCCAGCAGCTCCCGGGGCGGGGATGAGACCCAGTACTTC.

This clone has a handful of counts. The chain is built from TRBV18 and TRBJ1-1; D unresolved. V gave up 5 bases and J gave up 0 bases, with 4 bases separating them. The CDR3 contains 12 residues. From germline, CDR1 is KGHSH and CDR2 LQKENI. Written as DNA, the CDR3 is TGTGCCAGCTCAGCGGTGAACACTGAAGCTTTCTTT. Amino acid sequence: CASSAVNTEAFF.

The V gene is TRBV5-1, the J gene TRBJ2-7; perhaps TRBD1 as D (5 bases). V lost 0 bases and J lost 3, with 10 bases in between. The V gene's germline CDR1 is SGHRS and CDR2 YFSETQ. CDR3 length: 14 amino acids. The CDR3 DNA is TGCGCCAGCAGCTTGGAACCCAGGGTCTACGAGCAGTACTTC. Encoded protein: CASSLEPRVYEQYF. Complete variable domain (other parts from reference TRBV5-1 and TRBJ2-7): KAGVTQTPRYLIKTRGQQVTLSCSPISGHRSVSWYQQTPGQGLQFLFEYFSETQRNKGNFPGRFSGRQFSNSRSEMNVSTLELGDSALYLCASSLEPRVYEQYFGPGTRLTVT.

The V call is TRBV3-1 (or the pseudogene TRBV3-2), the J call TRBJ1-2; 12 bases match TRBD1. The CDR3 consists of 15 residues. Per germline, CDR1 LGHDT and CDR2 YNNKEL (reference sequence). The trim removed 2 bases at V and 6 bases at J, leaving 4 bases unmatched. The CDR3 region has the DNA TGTGCCAGCAGCCAACCGGGACAGGGGGCGGATGGCTACACCTTC. Protein sequence: CASSQPGQGADGYTF.

The rearrangement joins TRBV13 to TRBJ2-7, with 7 bases identical to TRBD2. CDR1 is PRHDT, CDR2 FYEKMQ, per germline (reference sequence). The V gene end was trimmed by 1 base and the J gene end by 7 bases; junction bases not matched to a gene: 4. The CDR3 sequence is 13 residues long. The CDR3, as DNA: TGTGCCAGCAGCTTAGTCGGGGGGAAAGAGCAGTACTTC. Residues: CASSLVGGKEQYF.

The chain combines TRBV2 with TRBJ2-3; the D gene is possibly TRBD2 (6 bases). The germline V gene encodes CDR1 SNHLY and CDR2 FYNNEI. This CDR3 contains 14 residues. The V end lost 1 base, the J end lost 5 bases, and 10 bases lay between the germline ends. In DNA form, the CDR3 reads TGTGCCAGCAGTGAAGAGGTCGGGGGAGATACGCAGTATTTT. Amino acids: CASSEEVGGDTQYF.

The V and J genes are TRBV27 and TRBJ2-1; a weak D match, TRBD2 (5 bases). Trimming shortened V by 3 bases and J by 6 bases, and 21 bases separated the two germline ends. Per the germline V gene, CDR1 is MNHEY and CDR2 is SMNVEV (reference sequence). The CDR3 is 17 residues long. The CDR3: CASSFRLQRSTTNEQFF. In DNA, the CDR3 is TGTGCCAGCAGTTTCCGGCTTCAGCGGTCAACAACCAATGAGCAGTTCTTC.

The gene calls are TRBV28 and TRBJ1-2; no clear D. The germline V gene encodes CDR1 MDHEN and CDR2 SYDVKM. This CDR3 spans 12 amino acids. The germline V and J ends were trimmed by 5 bases and 4 bases, with 8 bases remaining between them. The CDR3 spells CASSPHIYGYTF. The CDR3 coding sequence is TGTGCCAGCAGTCCTCACATCTATGGCTACACCTTC.

The chain recombines TRBV6-5 with TRBJ2-5; 11 nucleotides agree with TRBD1. The CDR3 has 14 amino acids. The V gene's germline CDR1 is MNHEY and CDR2 SVGAGI. V shed 6 bases and J 7 bases; nucleotides not matched to a gene: 7. The CDR3 DNA is TGTGCCAGCAGCCAGGACAGGGGGCGCGGGACCCAGTACTTC. Its translation: CASSQDRGRGTQYF.

The chain is built from TRBV28 and TRBJ1-2; 8 nucleotides line up with TRBD1. The trim removed 1 base at V and 6 bases at J, leaving 4 bases unmatched. From germline, CDR1 is MDHEN and CDR2 SYDVKM. The CDR3 sequence is 14 residues long. The CDR3 DNA sequence: TGTGCCAGCAGTTTATTGACAGGGGATAATGGCTACACCTTC. It translates to CASSLLTGDNGYTF.

This clone has a single count. CDR3 DNA sequence: TGTGCCAGCAGTGCCCGACAGGCCGCGACAGATACGCAGTATTTT. Its protein product is CASSARQAATDTQYF. The chain couples TRBV27 to TRBJ2-3; D may be TRBD1 (6 bases). Trimming left V 5 bases short and J 3 bases short, with 15 bases between. This CDR3 spans 15 amino acids. Germline V gene lookup returns CDR1 MNHEY and CDR2 SMNVEV (reference sequence).

This clone was counted only a few times. The chain employs TRBV5-5 and TRBJ1-5; 9 nucleotides match TRBD1. Germline V gene data show CDR1 as SGHKS and CDR2 as YYEKEE (reference sequence). Losses at the gene ends were 4 bases for V and 0 bases for J; bases not matched to a gene: 2. This CDR3 spans 15 amino acids. The CDR3 DNA reads as TGTGCCAGCAGCCCGACAGGGGGTAGCAATCAGCCCCAGCATTTT. Amino acids: CASSPTGGSNQPQHF. The full variable domain, completed using reference TRBV5-5 and TRBJ1-5, is DAGVTQSPTHLIKTRGQQVTLRCSPISGHKSVSWYQQVLGQGPQFIFQYYEKEERGRGNFPDRFSARQFPNYSSELNVNALLLGDSALYLCASSPTGGSNQPQHFGDGTRLSIL.